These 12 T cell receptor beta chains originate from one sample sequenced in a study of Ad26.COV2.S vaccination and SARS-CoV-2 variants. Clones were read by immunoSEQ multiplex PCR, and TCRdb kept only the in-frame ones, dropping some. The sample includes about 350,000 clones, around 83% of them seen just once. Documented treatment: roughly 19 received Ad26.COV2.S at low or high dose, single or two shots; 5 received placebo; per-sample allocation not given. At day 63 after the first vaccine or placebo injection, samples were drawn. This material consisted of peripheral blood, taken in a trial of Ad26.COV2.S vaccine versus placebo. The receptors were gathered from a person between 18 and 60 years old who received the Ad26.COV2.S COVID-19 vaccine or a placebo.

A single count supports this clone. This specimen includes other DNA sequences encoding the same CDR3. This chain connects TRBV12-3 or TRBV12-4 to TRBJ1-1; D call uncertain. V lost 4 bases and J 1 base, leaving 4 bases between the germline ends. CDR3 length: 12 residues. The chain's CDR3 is CASSSRNTEAFF. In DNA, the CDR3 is TGTGCCAGCAGTTCAAGGAACACTGAAGCTTTCTTT.

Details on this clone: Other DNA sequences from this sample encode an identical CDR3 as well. The CDR3 here is CASSEGEAYEQYF. CDR3 coding DNA: TGTGCCAGCAGTGAGGGGGAGGCCTACGAGCAGTACTTC. The chain links TRBV2 to TRBJ2-7, with D maybe TRBD2 (6 bases). The CDR3 loop spans 13 amino acids. The V gene's germline CDR1 is SNHLY and CDR2 FYNNEI. With 3 bases removed from V and 2 bases from J, the gap between germline ends came to 8 bases.

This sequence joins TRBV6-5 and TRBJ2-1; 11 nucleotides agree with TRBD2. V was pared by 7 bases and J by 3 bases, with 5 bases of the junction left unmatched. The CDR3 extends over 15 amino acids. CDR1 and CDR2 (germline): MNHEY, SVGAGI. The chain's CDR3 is CASTPSGRLYNEQFF. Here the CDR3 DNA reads TGTGCCAGCACTCCTAGCGGGAGGCTCTACAATGAGCAGTTCTTC.

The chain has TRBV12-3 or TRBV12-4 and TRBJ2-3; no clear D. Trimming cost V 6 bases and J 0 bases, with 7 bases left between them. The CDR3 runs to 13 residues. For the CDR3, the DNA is TGTGCCAGCAGCCAAGACAGCACAGATACGCAGTATTTT. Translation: CASSQDSTDTQYF.

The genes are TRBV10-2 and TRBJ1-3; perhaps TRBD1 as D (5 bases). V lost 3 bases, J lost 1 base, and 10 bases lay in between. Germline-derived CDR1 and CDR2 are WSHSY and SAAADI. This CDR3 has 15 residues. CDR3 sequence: CASSDNRLSGNTIYF. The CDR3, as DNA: TGCGCCAGCAGTGATAACAGGTTGTCTGGAAACACCATATATTTT.

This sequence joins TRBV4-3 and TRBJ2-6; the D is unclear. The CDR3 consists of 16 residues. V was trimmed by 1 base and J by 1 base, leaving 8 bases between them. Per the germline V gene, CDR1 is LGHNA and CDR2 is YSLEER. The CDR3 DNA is TGCGCCAGCAGCCAAGTCGGCGGTTCTGGGGCCAACGTCCTGACTTTC. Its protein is CASSQVGGSGANVLTF.

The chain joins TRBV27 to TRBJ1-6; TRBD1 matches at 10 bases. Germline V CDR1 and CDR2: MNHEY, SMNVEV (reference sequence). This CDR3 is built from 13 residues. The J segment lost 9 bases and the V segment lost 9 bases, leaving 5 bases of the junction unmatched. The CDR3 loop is CASRDRGLSPLHF. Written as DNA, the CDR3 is TGTGCCAGTCGGGACAGGGGACTTTCACCCCTCCACTTT.

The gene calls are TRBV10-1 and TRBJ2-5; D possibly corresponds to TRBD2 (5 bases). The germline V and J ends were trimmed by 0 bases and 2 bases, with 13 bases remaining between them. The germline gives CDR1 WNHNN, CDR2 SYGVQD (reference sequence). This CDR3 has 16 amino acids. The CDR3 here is CASSESSGFGQETQYF. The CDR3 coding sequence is TGCGCCAGCAGTGAGTCATCGGGGTTCGGGCAAGAGACCCAGTACTTC.

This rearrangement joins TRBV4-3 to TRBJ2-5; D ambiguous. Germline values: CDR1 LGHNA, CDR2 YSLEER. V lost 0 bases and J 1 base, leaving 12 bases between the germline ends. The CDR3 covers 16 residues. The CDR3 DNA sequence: TGCGCCAGCAGCCAAGATGCTTTGGGTGCCCAAGAGACCCAGTACTTC. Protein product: CASSQDALGAQETQYF.

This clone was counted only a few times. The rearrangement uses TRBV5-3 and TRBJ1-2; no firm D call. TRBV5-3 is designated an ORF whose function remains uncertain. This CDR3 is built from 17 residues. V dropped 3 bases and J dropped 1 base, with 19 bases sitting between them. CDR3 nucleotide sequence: TGTGCCAGAAGCTCGTGTTATCCCGCGGGAAATAACTATGGCTACACCTTC. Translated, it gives CARSSCYPAGNNYGYTF.

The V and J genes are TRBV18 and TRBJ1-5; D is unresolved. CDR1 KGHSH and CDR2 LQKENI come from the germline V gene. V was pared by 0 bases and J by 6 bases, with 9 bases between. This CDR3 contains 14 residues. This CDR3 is CASSPPELGQPQHF. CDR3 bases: TGTGCCAGCTCACCACCGGAGTTGGGTCAGCCCCAGCATTTT. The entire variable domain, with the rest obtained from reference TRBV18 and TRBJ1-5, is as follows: NAGVMQNPRHLVRRRGQEARLRCSPMKGHSHVYWYRQLPEEGLKFMVYLQKENIIDESGMPKERFSAEFPKEGPSILRIQQVVRGDSAAYFCASSPPELGQPQHFGDGTRLSIL.

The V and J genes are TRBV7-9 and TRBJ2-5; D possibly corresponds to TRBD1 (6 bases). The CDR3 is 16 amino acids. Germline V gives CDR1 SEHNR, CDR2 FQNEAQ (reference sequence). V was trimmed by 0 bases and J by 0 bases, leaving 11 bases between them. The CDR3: CASSLAAGANQETQYF. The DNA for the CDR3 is TGTGCCAGCAGCTTAGCGGCAGGGGCGAACCAAGAGACCCAGTACTTC.